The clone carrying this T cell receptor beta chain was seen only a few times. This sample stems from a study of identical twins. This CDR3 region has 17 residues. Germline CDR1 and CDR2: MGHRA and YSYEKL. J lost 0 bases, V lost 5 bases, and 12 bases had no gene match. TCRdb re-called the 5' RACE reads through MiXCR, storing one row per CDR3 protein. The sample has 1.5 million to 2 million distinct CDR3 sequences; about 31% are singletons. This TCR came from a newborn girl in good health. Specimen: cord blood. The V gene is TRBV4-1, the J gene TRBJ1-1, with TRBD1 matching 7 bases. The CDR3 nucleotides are TGCGCCAGCAGCAAAGGTGGCATAGGGGGCATGAACACTGAAGCTTTCTTT. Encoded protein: CASSKGGIGGMNTEAFF.